One and the same sample provided the 21 T cell receptor beta chains below, sequenced in a study of blood T cell repertoires in COVID-19. Profiled with immunoSEQ multiplex PCR; TCRdb holds only in-frame clones, not every one. The repertoire includes fewer than 350,000 clones, roughly 79% of them detected once, and less than 3% sits in the top ten. The sample was peripheral blood. Receptors originate from a woman aged 60 to 75 with active or convalescent COVID-19.

This clone was counted only a few times. The chain combines TRBV9 with TRBJ1-2, with unresolved D. The germline V gene encodes CDR1 SGDLS and CDR2 YYNGEE. V shed 5 bases and J shed 1 base, with 6 bases lying between them. CDR3 size: 12 residues. The DNA for the CDR3 is TGTGCCAGCAGGGAGGTTAACTATGGCTACACCTTC. It specifies CASREVNYGYTF.

The rearrangement links TRBV6-2 or TRBV6-3 to TRBJ1-2; TRBD1 agrees at 9 bases. V lost 5 bases to trimming and J lost 1 base; unmatched junction nucleotides: 2. This CDR3 spans 14 amino acids. Germline loops: CDR1 MNHEY, CDR2 SVGEGT. This CDR3 reads CASSGQGRNYGYTF. As DNA, the CDR3 is TGTGCCAGCAGTGGACAGGGGCGTAACTATGGCTACACCTTC.

The genes are TRBV9 and TRBJ1-2; D is unresolved. The CDR3 spans 14 residues. Germline V lookup: CDR1 SGDLS, CDR2 YYNGEE. V lost 3 bases and J 4 bases, leaving 13 bases between the germline ends. Here the CDR3 reads CASSGWSFFYGYTF. The CDR3 nucleotides are TGTGCCAGCAGCGGGTGGAGTTTCTTCTATGGCTACACCTTC.

The CDR3 DNA reads as TGTGCCAGCAGCACGGGGGATCTCCAACCCAACACTGAAGCTTTCTTT. This sequence encodes CASSTGDLQPNTEAFF. The J gene is TRBJ1-1, the V gene TRBV6-2 or TRBV6-3, with D possibly being TRBD1 (5 bases). The CDR3 runs to 16 residues. CDR1 and CDR2 (germline): MNHEY, SVGEGT. The germline V and J ends were trimmed by 6 bases and 2 bases, with 19 bases remaining between them.

The chain carries TRBV11-2 and TRBJ1-4; 10 bases line up with TRBD1. Losses at the gene ends were 5 bases for V and 5 bases for J; bases not matched to a gene: 2. The CDR3 sequence is 14 residues long. CDR1 and CDR2 (germline): SGHAT, FQNNGV. CDR3 amino acids: CASSMGQGNEKLFF. The CDR3, as DNA: TGTGCCAGCAGCATGGGACAGGGGAATGAAAAACTGTTTTTT.

The V gene is TRBV6-1, the J gene TRBJ2-5; 12 nucleotides align to TRBD2. V lost 4 bases and J lost 4; bases outside the gene matches: 7. This CDR3 has 16 residues. Germline loops: CDR1 MNHNS, CDR2 SASEGT. The chain's CDR3 is CASSAPSGGAGETQYF. In DNA form, the CDR3 reads TGTGCCAGCAGTGCTCCTAGCGGGGGGGCCGGAGAGACCCAGTACTTC.

The chain is built from TRBV7-9 and TRBJ2-3, with TRBD1 matching 7 bases. The ends lost 2 bases at V and 0 bases at J; junction bases unmatched: 5. This CDR3 has 16 residues. Germline CDR1 SEHNR, CDR2 FQNEAQ (reference sequence). The CDR3 protein is CASSLNRGRSTDTQYF. DNA of the CDR3: TGTGCCAGCAGCTTAAACAGGGGACGTAGCACAGATACGCAGTATTTT.

The chain employs TRBV28 and TRBJ2-5, with D perhaps TRBD1 (6 bases). V dropped 1 base and J dropped 4 bases, with 10 bases sitting between them. There are 14 residues in the CDR3. Germline assignment: CDR1 MDHEN and CDR2 SYDVKM. CDR3 nucleotide sequence: TGTGCCAGCAGTTTATTATTGGGGGCAGAGACCCAGTACTTC. It encodes CASSLLLGAETQYF.

The rearrangement uses TRBV18 and TRBJ2-3; D may be TRBD2 (5 bases). The CDR3 sequence is 15 residues long. CDR1 and CDR2 from the germline V gene are KGHSH and LQKENI. V was clipped by 0 bases and J by 2 bases, with 9 bases between them. The CDR3 here is CASSPPGVFTDTQYF. As DNA, the CDR3 is TGTGCCAGCTCACCACCCGGGGTCTTCACAGATACGCAGTATTTT.

In its sample, this clone was seen a few times. Other DNA sequences in this sample translate to the same CDR3. The chain links TRBV19 to TRBJ1-1; 7 bases fit TRBD1. V lost 8 bases, J lost 0 bases, and 6 bases stayed unmatched. The CDR3 covers 14 residues. The V gene's germline CDR1 is LNHDA and CDR2 SQIVND (reference sequence). The CDR3 coding sequence is TGTGCCAGTCGGAGACAGGGAGTGAACACTGAAGCTTTCTTT. Encoded protein: CASRRQGVNTEAFF.

The chain recombines TRBV10-1 with TRBJ1-6, with D maybe TRBD1 (5 bases). The CDR3 runs 16 residues. CDR1 WNHNN and CDR2 SYGVQD come from the germline V gene (reference sequence). V lost 4 bases, J lost 13 bases, and 23 bases lay in between. CDR3 amino acids: CASSVGGEGFYNPLHF. Written as DNA, the CDR3 is TGCGCCAGCAGTGTGGGAGGGGAGGGTTTTTATAATCCCCTCCACTTT.

This chain connects TRBV4-2 to TRBJ1-1; 10 bases agree with TRBD1. The CDR3 is made up of 17 amino acids. Trimming at V came to 4 bases and at J to 1 base, leaving 9 bases not matched to a gene. The germline CDR1 and CDR2 sequences are LGHNA and YNFKEQ. CDR3 region: CASSPYPDRGPNTEAFF. CDR3 bases: TGTGCCAGCAGCCCTTACCCCGACAGGGGGCCGAACACTGAAGCTTTCTTT.

The chain couples TRBV9 to TRBJ2-2; D is possibly TRBD2 (7 bases). Trimming stripped 4 bases from V and 3 bases from J, with 16 bases between. In germline, CDR1 is SGDLS, CDR2 YYNGEE. CDR3 length equals 16 residues. DNA for the CDR3: TGTGCCAGCAGCCCTAGGGGGGGGACGGACACCGGGGAGCTGTTTTTT. Protein product: CASSPRGGTDTGELFF.

A word on this clone: This sequence may be a read error, since a much larger clone differs from it by one base. This chain links TRBV5-1 with TRBJ2-3; 9 bases fit TRBD2. V was clipped by 2 bases and J by 1 base; unmatched bases: 2. CDR1 is SGHRS and CDR2 is YFSETQ in the germline V gene. The CDR3 loop spans 15 amino acids. Written as DNA, the CDR3 is TGCGCCAGCAGCTTAGTAGCGGGGGGCACAGATACGCAGTATTTT. Translation gives CASSLVAGGTDTQYF.

The chain is built from TRBV19 and TRBJ1-2; a possible D gene is TRBD1 (6 bases). Germline V lookup: CDR1 LNHDA, CDR2 SQIVND (reference sequence). V was clipped by 1 base and J by 2 bases, with 17 bases between them. The CDR3 sequence is 17 residues long. The CDR3 DNA is TGTGCCAGTAGTATAGCCTTATCGCCCACAGGGAACTATGGCTACACCTTC. It translates to CASSIALSPTGNYGYTF.

The CDR3 sequence: CASIVGGHTEAFF. The CDR3 DNA follows: TGTGCCAGTATCGTCGGGGGGCACACTGAAGCTTTCTTT. This chain uses TRBV19 with TRBJ1-1, with D possibly being TRBD1 (6 bases). The CDR3 is 13 residues long. Looked up from germline, CDR1 is LNHDA and CDR2 is SQIVND (reference sequence). V lost 7 bases, J lost 3 bases, and 12 bases lay in between.

The rearrangement joins TRBV27 to TRBJ1-4; 7 nucleotides align to TRBD1. Germline assignment: CDR1 MNHEY and CDR2 SMNVEV (reference sequence). With V trimmed by 5 bases and J by 3 bases, 6 bases remained unmatched. There are 15 residues in the CDR3. This CDR3 is CASSPRQGSNEKLFF. CDR3 DNA: TGTGCCAGCAGTCCCAGACAGGGATCTAATGAAAAACTGTTTTTT.

The chain couples TRBV2 to TRBJ2-5, with 7 bases matching TRBD2. V shed 6 bases and J 1 base; nucleotides not matched to a gene: 5. CDR3 length: 14 amino acids. CDR1 and CDR2 (germline): SNHLY, FYNNEI. CDR3 bases: TGTGCCAGCAGCACTAGCGCCCGCCAAGAGACCCAGTACTTC. This sequence encodes CASSTSARQETQYF.

This clone was seen just once. The chain employs TRBV7-8 and TRBJ1-5, with a tentative D call TRBD1 (6 bases). Deletions cut 4 bases from V and 1 base from J, with 11 bases between. There are 15 residues in the CDR3. Germline CDR1 reads SGHVS; CDR2 reads FQNEAQ. For the CDR3, the DNA is TGTGCCAGCAGCTCGACAGGATCCAGCAATCAGCCCCAGCATTTT. Encoded protein: CASSSTGSSNQPQHF.

The genes are TRBV10-1 and TRBJ1-5; TRBD1 matches 9 bases. Per germline, CDR1 WNHNN and CDR2 SYGVQD (reference sequence). V lost 11 bases, J lost 2 bases, and 16 bases stayed unmatched. The CDR3 runs to 17 residues. CDR3 protein: CARPRDRVSFGNQPQHF. In DNA form, the CDR3 reads TGCGCCCGGCCCAGGGACAGGGTCTCTTTCGGCAATCAGCCCCAGCATTTT.

The V call is TRBV7-8, the J call TRBJ1-1; TRBD1 might be the D (5 bases). The CDR3 has 16 amino acids. The V end was cut by 1 base, the J end by 1 base, with 13 bases between. Germline loops: CDR1 SGHVS, CDR2 FQNEAQ. The CDR3 DNA follows: TGTGCCAGCAGCTTAGGAGTGCGGGGGGGGAACACTGAAGCTTTCTTT. Translating it yields CASSLGVRGGNTEAFF.